The clone carrying this T cell receptor (beta chain) was seen many times. This specimen comes from a study of T cells in Graves' hyperthyroidism and ophthalmopathy. V lost 3 bases, J lost 7 bases, and 8 bases stayed unmatched. The CDR3 runs to 14 residues. Germline CDR1 is DFQATT and CDR2 is SNEGSKA (reference sequence). RNA transcripts gave rise to amplified TCR beta CDR3 regions. HTBI primers were employed in a first-round RT-PCR of the TCR CDR3. One entry per CDR3 protein, called by TCRdb with MiXCR from the multiplex PCR reads. The repertoire holds around 600,000 distinct CDR3 sequences, around 15% seen once, with around 12% in the top ten.

Sequencing input: blood. The chain links TRBV20-1 to TRBJ2-1; 8 positions match TRBD2. This TCR was recovered from a woman between 45 and 65 years old with Graves' ophthalmopathy. The DNA for the CDR3 is TGCAGTGCTAGGCCTAGCGGGCCCGCGAATGAGCAGTTCTTC. Translation gives CSARPSGPANEQFF.